The clone carrying this T cell receptor (beta chain) was counted between two and nine times. As yet, its antigen is unknown. This sample was included in a study of T cells in Graves' hyperthyroidism and ophthalmopathy. TCR beta CDR3 regions were amplified from RNA. First-round RT-PCR of the TCR CDR3 relied on the HTBI primer set. Each CDR3 protein is one row after TCRdb ran MiXCR on the multiplex PCR reads. Of about 290,000 distinct CDR3 sequences in the sample, roughly 14% were seen once. Study conclusions and caveats: Prediction of ophthalmopathy progression came a median about 6 months pre-onset.

The sequence derives from a woman in her 30s with Graves' hyperthyroidism that later progressed to Graves' ophthalmopathy. What was sequenced was blood.

CDR3: CSARETSGRSSGDTQYF. Here the CDR3 DNA reads TGCAGTGCTAGAGAGACTAGCGGGAGAAGCAGTGGAGATACGCAGTATTTT. The gene calls are TRBV20-1 and TRBJ2-3; 12 nucleotides line up with TRBD2. J lost 5 bases, V lost 0 bases, and 9 bases had no gene match. Germline V gene sequence: CDR1 DFQATT, CDR2 SNEGSKA (reference sequence). The CDR3 consists of 17 residues.